A single T cell receptor (beta chain) is shown here with its context. This sample was included in a study of cytomegalovirus exposure and HLA in healthy donors. Per germline, CDR1 MRHNA and CDR2 SNTAGT. V lost 5 bases and J 1 base, leaving 9 bases between the germline ends. This CDR3 has 13 amino acids. PCR amplification relied on 60 Vbeta primers (plus 13 Jbeta primers). Sequencing was performed with immunoSEQ multiplex PCR; in TCRdb, only in-frame clones are kept and a portion is missing. Seen here are under 150,000 clones, 78% observed once, and the top ten hold 2.8%. The receptor's source is a male donor in good health and CMV-seronegative. The V gene is TRBV6-4, the J gene TRBJ2-7; unclear D gene. Sequencing used PBMCs. The CDR3 region is CASSRELSYEQYF. CDR3 nucleotides: TGTGCCAGCAGTCGCGAGTTGTCCTACGAGCAGTACTTC.